The text below deals with one TCR beta chain. Its antigen is currently unknown. The V gene lost 7 bases and the J gene lost 5 bases, with 18 bases spanning the gap. The CDR3 has 14 amino acids. CDR1 is SGHRS and CDR2 is YFSETQ in the germline V gene. These data come from a study of T cell responses to AZD1222 COVID-19 vaccine. Findings and limits, study-wide: Epitopes outside B.1.351 and B.1.1.7 mutated regions reportedly drew nearly half of spike TCRs.

Libraries were prepared by immunoSEQ multiplex PCR; TCRdb keeps only in-frame clonotypes and omits some of them. The sample has some 150,000 clones, roughly 92% seen once. The sample here was peripheral blood, taken on day 0 of AZD1222 vaccination. The chain combines TRBV5-1 with TRBJ1-1; D gene ambiguous. This TCR came from an adult in good health. The CDR3 sequence: CASVLTPAGTEAFF. CDR3 nucleotide sequence: TGCGCCAGCGTATTAACCCCGGCGGGGACTGAAGCTTTCTTT.